The subject of this entry is one T cell receptor (beta chain). CDR3 length: 13 residues. The V end lost 8 bases, the J end lost 3 bases, and 13 bases lay between the germline ends. Germline-derived CDR1 and CDR2 are SNHLY and FYNNEI. The data stem from a study of CD8 T cells in ankylosing spondylitis. TCRdb independently ran MiXCR on the 5' RACE reads; one entry per CDR3 protein. Here the sample spans approximately 250,000 distinct CDR3 sequences, roughly 25% being singletons. The sequenced material came from blood, either unsorted or a sorted T cell fraction (not recorded which). V is TRBV2 and J is TRBJ1-1; possible D gene TRBD1, 5 bases. This receptor was taken from a male donor with ankylosing spondylitis or in good health (not recorded which). DNA for the CDR3: TGTGCCAGCGTGGGGGTAAGGGACACTGAAGCTTTCTTT. Amino acids: CASVGVRDTEAFF.